The T cell receptor beta chain described here comes from a study of human T cells and chemical hapten exposure. This clonotype has a handful of counts. Time point defined: pre-sensitization, week 0. Treatment in this sample: therapeutic diphenylcyclopropenone sensitization with weekly scalp DPC. Germline values: CDR1 LGHDT, CDR2 YNNKEL (reference sequence). V gave up 1 base and J gave up 1 base, with 7 bases separating them. CDR3 length equals 14 residues. TCRdb reprocessed the RACE reads with MiXCR, giving one entry per CDR3 protein. The sample includes some 400,000 distinct CDR3 sequences, roughly 5% of them seen just once.

The chain links TRBV3-1 to TRBJ1-1; no reliable D call. This TCR derives from a woman between 45 and 60 years old with alopecia areata. Some clones in this sample may be carry-over from other donors' samples. The input for sequencing was whole blood, taken in connection with sensitization to the hapten diphenylcyclopropenone (DPC). The DNA for the CDR3 is TGTGCCAGCAGCCAAGCAGGAGAGAACACTGAAGCTTTCTTT. Translated, it gives CASSQAGENTEAFF.